This T cell receptor beta chain stems from a study of cytomegalovirus exposure and HLA in healthy donors. The wider study: Researchers previously reported finding 90 million to 130 million unique TCR beta sequences from roughly 200 million T cells. Study findings and constraints: Researchers had no immune exposure information except CMV serostatus available. Within an earlier analysis, most TCR beta V segments proved productive either about 87% or about 30% of the time.

Primers included in the PCR were 60 Vbeta and 13 Jbeta primers. Libraries were prepared by immunoSEQ multiplex PCR; TCRdb keeps only in-frame clonotypes and omits some of them. The sample gives about 110,000 clones, 60% to 80% of which show up once; 5.4% is in the top ten. The length of the CDR3 is 15 residues. V lost 5 bases, J lost 8 bases, and 13 bases stayed unmatched. Per germline, CDR1 MNHNS and CDR2 SASEGT. This clone was seen a handful of times. Its antigen is undetermined. The V gene is TRBV6-1, the J gene TRBJ2-3; TRBD2 aligns across 7 bases. This TCR was sampled from a woman aged 25 to 39 in good health and CMV-seropositive. Sequencing was carried out using PBMCs. This chain's CDR3 is CASSTQHAGEGTQYF. DNA of the CDR3: TGTGCCAGCAGTACCCAGCACGCGGGAGAAGGTACGCAGTATTTT.